These 27 T cell receptor beta chains were sequenced from one sample in a study of blood T cell repertoires in COVID-19 (dated by TCRdb to the early 2020s). To prepare the library, the immunoSEQ multiplex PCR assay was applied. Entries here come from immuneACCESS through TCRdb and include only in-frame sequences with V and J called. Some clones fail to appear in such tables; in the studies checked, an unresolved V gene covers under half of the shortfall, and the cause of the remainder is unknown. The sample profile shows 150,000 to 250,000 clones; about 85% of them were found once. Clones ranked in the top ten supply around 2.3% of the sample. Sequenced: PBMCs or T cells enriched from blood (not recorded which). These receptors were collected from a woman in her thirties who had recovered from COVID-19.

The rearrangement joins TRBV27 to TRBJ1-1; D is possibly TRBD1 (5 bases). The V end lost 5 bases, the J end lost 4 bases, and 20 bases lay between the germline ends. The CDR3 covers 16 residues. Germline assignment: CDR1 MNHEY and CDR2 SMNVEV (reference sequence). The CDR3, as DNA: TGTGCCAGCAGTAAAAACCCGGACATAACGGGCACTGAAGCTTTCTTT. Translating it yields CASSKNPDITGTEAFF.

This sequence joins TRBV11-3 and TRBJ2-6; 11 nucleotides match TRBD2. V shed 5 bases and J 0 bases; nucleotides not matched to a gene: 6. Germline V gives CDR1 SGHNT, CDR2 YENEEA. The CDR3 extends over 18 amino acids. Here the CDR3 reads CASSLGTSGSSGANVLTF. The CDR3 coding sequence is TGTGCCAGCAGCCTTGGAACTAGCGGGAGCTCTGGGGCCAACGTCCTGACTTTC.

The chain recombines TRBV9 with TRBJ1-2; 8 bases are shared with TRBD1. CDR3 size: 17 residues. V lost 0 bases and J lost 6; bases outside the gene matches: 13. Germline-derived CDR1 and CDR2 are SGDLS and YYNGEE. As DNA, the CDR3 is TGTGCCAGCAGCGTAGGGTTAGGGGCAGGGGGCGCAAATGGCTACACCTTC. Translation gives CASSVGLGAGGANGYTF.

About this clone itself: The identical CDR3 is also encoded by other nucleotide sequences in the sample. The V gene is TRBV5-1, the J gene TRBJ1-2; 9 positions match TRBD1. This CDR3 spans 14 amino acids. Germline CDR1 and CDR2: SGHRS and YFSETQ. V shed 0 bases and J 7 bases; nucleotides not matched to a gene: 4. Written as DNA, the CDR3 is TGCGCCAGCAGCTTGGGGGACAGGGCCGGTGGCTACACCTTC. Translation: CASSLGDRAGGYTF.

The V gene is TRBV19, the J gene TRBJ2-2, with D perhaps TRBD1 (6 bases). Germline CDR1 and CDR2: LNHDA and SQIVND (reference sequence). The length of the CDR3 is 17 residues. The germline V and J ends were trimmed by 3 bases and 6 bases, with 20 bases remaining between them. CDR3 sequence reads: CASSIFLAPRGSGELFF. CDR3 coding DNA: TGTGCCAGTAGTATTTTCCTAGCCCCCAGGGGCTCCGGGGAGCTGTTTTTT.

CDR3 bases: TGTGCCAGCAGCTTAGCGGCTAGCGGGGCCACCTACGAGCAGTACTTC. Translating it yields CASSLAASGATYEQYF. The V gene is TRBV7-2, the J gene TRBJ2-7; 9 bases line up with TRBD2. This CDR3 has 16 amino acids. Trimming at V came to 0 bases and at J to 2 bases, leaving 5 bases not matched to a gene. Per the germline V gene, CDR1 is SGHTA and CDR2 is FQGNSA.

The V and J genes are TRBV5-1 and TRBJ2-3; tentatively, D is TRBD1 (6 bases). Germline loops: CDR1 SGHRS, CDR2 YFSETQ. V shed 3 bases and J shed 4 bases, with 12 bases lying between them. The CDR3 sequence is 14 residues long. In DNA form, the CDR3 reads TGCGCCAGCAGCTGGGCACAGGGCTCAGATACGCAGTATTTT. This codes for CASSWAQGSDTQYF. Looking up the rest from reference TRBV5-1 and TRBJ2-3 gives the full variable domain: KAGVTQTPRYLIKTRGQQVTLSCSPISGHRSVSWYQQTPGQGLQFLFEYFSETQRNKGNFPGRFSGRQFSNSRSEMNVSTLELGDSALYLCASSWAQGSDTQYFGPGTRLTVL.

J is TRBJ2-5 and V is TRBV24-1; 8 positions agree with TRBD1. The germline V gene has CDR1 KGHDR and CDR2 SFDVKD. CDR3 length equals 16 residues. V gave up 1 base and J gave up 2 bases; unmatched junction bases: 5. CDR3 loop: CATSDFGTGVQETQYF. DNA for the CDR3: TGTGCCACCAGTGATTTTGGGACAGGCGTTCAAGAGACCCAGTACTTC.

This chain uses TRBV30 with TRBJ1-6, with 7 bases identical to TRBD1. J was trimmed by 3 bases and V by 0 bases; bases with no gene match: 8. The CDR3 extends over 17 amino acids. From germline, CDR1 is GTSNPN and CDR2 SVGIG (reference sequence). The DNA of the CDR3 is TGTGCCTGGAGTGTAACGGAGACAGGGCTCTATAATTCACCCCTCCACTTT. Its translation is CAWSVTETGLYNSPLHF.

This chain uses TRBV7-3 with TRBJ2-2; TRBD2 aligns across 11 bases. In germline, CDR1 is SGHTA, CDR2 FQGTGA. V was pared by 2 bases and J by 4 bases, with 0 bases of the junction left unmatched. This CDR3 is built from 15 residues. The CDR3 loop reads CASSLLAGGTGELFF. DNA for the CDR3: TGTGCCAGCAGCTTACTAGCGGGAGGCACCGGGGAGCTGTTTTTT.

Only one count was recorded for this clone. V is TRBV11-3 and J is TRBJ2-1; 12 bases match TRBD1. Germline V gene lookup returns CDR1 SGHNT and CDR2 YENEEA. J gave up 6 bases and V 3 bases, and 6 bases lay outside the gene matches. The length of the CDR3 is 16 residues. This chain's CDR3 is CASSFRDRGRSNEQFF. The DNA for the CDR3 is TGTGCCAGCAGCTTTCGGGACAGGGGGCGTAGCAATGAGCAGTTCTTC.

This chain uses TRBV5-4 with TRBJ2-2; D uncertain. There are 13 residues in the CDR3. Trimming cost V 1 base and J 1 base, with 2 bases left between them. From germline, CDR1 is SGHNT and CDR2 YYREEE (reference sequence). The DNA of the CDR3 is TGTGCCAGCAGCTTGCAGAACACCGGGGAGCTGTTTTTT. This encodes CASSLQNTGELFF.

This sequence joins TRBV19 and TRBJ1-3, with TRBD1 matching 7 bases. Per the germline V gene, CDR1 is LNHDA and CDR2 is SQIVND (reference sequence). The V segment lost 6 bases and the J segment 2 bases; nucleotides outside the gene matches: 7. The length of the CDR3 is 15 residues. This CDR3 reads CASSLTGLTGNTIYF. The CDR3 DNA follows: TGTGCCAGTAGCCTGACAGGGTTGACTGGAAACACCATATATTTT.

This chain joins TRBV27 and TRBJ2-7; no clear D. The germline V gene has CDR1 MNHEY and CDR2 SMNVEV (reference sequence). The CDR3 has 13 amino acids. V lost 0 bases, J lost 3 bases, and 6 bases lay in between. CDR3 sequence (DNA): TGTGCCAGCAGTTTATCCCTCGGCTACGAGCAGTACTTC. It yields the protein CASSLSLGYEQYF.

The rearrangement links TRBV29-1 to TRBJ1-1, with TRBD1 identical over 10 bases. The CDR3 is 12 residues long. With V trimmed by 4 bases and J by 7 bases, 3 bases remained unmatched. CDR1 SQVTM and CDR2 ANQGSEA come from the germline V gene. The CDR3 coding sequence is TGCAGCGTTGGGACAGGGGGTCTTGAAGCTTTCTTT. Amino acid sequence: CSVGTGGLEAFF.

This sequence joins TRBV20-1 and TRBJ1-1; 7 bases line up with TRBD1. J was trimmed by 0 bases and V by 3 bases; bases with no gene match: 7. CDR1 and CDR2 from the germline V gene are DFQATT and SNEGSKA (reference sequence). This CDR3 spans 15 amino acids. CDR3: CSASADRTMNTEAFF. The CDR3 nucleotides read TGCAGTGCTAGTGCGGACAGGACCATGAACACTGAAGCTTTCTTT.

V gene TRBV12-3 or TRBV12-4 combines with J gene TRBJ2-7, with D possibly being TRBD1 (5 bases). The CDR3 runs to 12 residues. V was pared by 11 bases and J by 3 bases, with 14 bases between. CDR3 sequence reads: CAYKADSYEQYF. The CDR3 region has the DNA TGTGCCTACAAAGCCGACAGCTACGAGCAGTACTTC.

This clone appeared a single time. This sequence joins TRBV19 and TRBJ1-1, with 7 positions matching TRBD1. CDR3 length: 15 amino acids. V was pared by 5 bases and J by 0 bases, with 6 bases of the junction left unmatched. The germline gives CDR1 LNHDA, CDR2 SQIVND (reference sequence). CDR3 sequence (DNA): TGTGCCAGTAGTTTTCGGGACAGATTGAACACTGAAGCTTTCTTT. This codes for CASSFRDRLNTEAFF.

This clone has ten or more counts. The chain combines TRBV5-4 with TRBJ1-3; D perhaps matches TRBD1 (6 bases). This CDR3 has 17 residues. CDR1 SGHNT and CDR2 YYREEE come from the germline V gene (reference sequence). The V gene lost 0 bases and the J gene lost 1 base, with 14 bases spanning the gap. CDR3 DNA sequence: TGTGCCAGCAGCTTGGTTCGGGACACCGTGTCTGGAAACACCATATATTTT. Amino acids: CASSLVRDTVSGNTIYF.

V usage is TRBV5-1 and J usage is TRBJ1-1; D remains unclear. The CDR3 is made up of 11 amino acids. V lost 0 bases and J lost 10, with 7 bases in between. Germline lookup yields CDR1 SGHRS and CDR2 YFSETQ. In DNA, the CDR3 is TGCGCCAGCAGCTTGGGTTCTGTAGCTTTCTTT. Translated, it gives CASSLGSVAFF.

This chain connects TRBV4-3 to TRBJ1-1; no clear D gene. Germline V gives CDR1 LGHNA, CDR2 YSLEER. Trimming took 1 base from V and 2 from J, leaving 14 bases between them. The CDR3 is made up of 16 amino acids. CDR3 sequence (DNA): TGCGCCAGCAGCCAAGTGAGTGTGGGGAGCAACACTGAAGCTTTCTTT. It yields the protein CASSQVSVGSNTEAFF.

The CDR3 sequence is CASSRDALADQETQYF. The CDR3 region has the DNA TGTGCCAGCAGTCGAGACGCCTTAGCGGATCAAGAGACCCAGTACTTC. The J gene is TRBJ2-5, the V gene TRBV6-2 or TRBV6-3; TRBD2 is a possible D gene (6 bases). The V and J ends lost 5 bases and 2 bases respectively, with 18 bases between them. This CDR3 region has 16 residues. The germline V gene has CDR1 MNHEY and CDR2 SVGEGT.

This clone was found a few times. CDR3 residues: CAWSVHGNTEAFF. Written as DNA, the CDR3 is TGTGCCTGGAGTGTACATGGGAACACTGAAGCTTTCTTT. This chain connects TRBV30 to TRBJ1-1; D is ambiguous. Trimming left V 0 bases short and J 1 base short, with 6 bases between. CDR1 and CDR2 from the germline V gene are GTSNPN and SVGIG (reference sequence). The CDR3 totals 13 residues.

The chain is built from TRBV18 and TRBJ2-5, with D possibly matching TRBD2 (5 bases). CDR1 and CDR2 (germline): KGHSH, LQKENI. Trimming pared 3 bases from V and 1 base from J, leaving 12 bases between. CDR3 length equals 15 residues. CDR3 coding DNA: TGTGCCAGCTCACCCGTCTTTCGGGGCCAAGAGACCCAGTACTTC. Its protein product is CASSPVFRGQETQYF. The full variable domain, rest sourced from reference TRBV18 and TRBJ2-5, is NAGVMQNPRHLVRRRGQEARLRCSPMKGHSHVYWYRQLPEEGLKFMVYLQKENIIDESGMPKERFSAEFPKEGPSILRIQQVVRGDSAAYFCASSPVFRGQETQYFGPGTRLLVL.

The rearrangement uses TRBV21-1 and TRBJ2-7; the table's D call of TRBD1 was not tested on the DNA. TRBV21-1 is termed a pseudogene. The CDR3 sequence is 15 residues long. DNA for the CDR3: TGTGCCAGCAGCGAGAAAGACAGGTTCTACTACGAGCAGTACTTC. Its translation is CASSEKDRFYYEQYF.

The chain combines TRBV2 with TRBJ2-6, with TRBD1 as a possible D gene (5 bases). The germline gives CDR1 SNHLY, CDR2 FYNNEI. V was shortened by 7 bases and J by 2 bases, with 9 bases between the two germline ends. CDR3 length equals 14 residues. CDR3 DNA sequence: TGTGCCAGCACAGGGTACGCTGGGGCCAACGTCCTGACTTTC. As protein: CASTGYAGANVLTF.

This clone was detected a few times. The V gene is TRBV4-3, the J gene TRBJ1-6; D is uncertain. CDR3 length equals 17 residues. V shed 4 bases and J shed 7 bases, with 20 bases lying between them. Germline V gene sequence: CDR1 LGHNA, CDR2 YSLEER. CDR3 residues: CASSPMSAGLGNSPLHF. The CDR3 DNA sequence: TGCGCCAGCAGCCCCATGTCGGCTGGATTGGGCAATTCACCCCTCCACTTT.